This TCR beta chain was obtained from a study of cytomegalovirus exposure and HLA in healthy donors. 13 Jbeta primers and 60 Vbeta primers were used for the PCR. Repertoires were generated with immunoSEQ multiplex PCR, while TCRdb's copy carries only in-frame clones and drops some. The sample has about 130,000 clones; about 69% are singletons. V was shortened by 1 base and J by 0 bases, with 12 bases between the two germline ends. The CDR3 has 16 residues. Germline CDR1 is LNHDA and CDR2 is SQIVND (reference sequence). The sequencing input was PBMCs. This sequence originates from a young man in good health and CMV-seronegative. The rearrangement joins TRBV19 to TRBJ1-1; weak D call: TRBD1 (6 bases). The CDR3 reads CASSIGTVVMNTEAFF. For the CDR3, the DNA is TGTGCCAGTAGTATAGGGACAGTAGTTATGAACACTGAAGCTTTCTTT.